This is a list of T cell receptor beta chains from one sample in a study of blood T cell repertoires in COVID-19. The protocol was immunoSEQ multiplex PCR, while the TCRdb copy is restricted to in-frame clones and leaves out a portion. The sample yields around 360,000 clones, approximately 87% seen once. Sequenced input: PBMCs or T cells enriched from blood (not recorded which). These receptors originate from a middle-aged man in a cohort exposed to, infected with or recovered from COVID-19 (not recorded which). Each CDR3 is given with its conserved first and last residue. Each record gives: V gene, D gene, J gene, clone size, CDR3 protein, CDR3 DNA. The D gene is left open where the match is weak. The size entry is marked missing in some rows and otherwise reads once, few, many or a size class.

V: TRBV30; D: TRBD2; J: TRBJ2-2; size: once; CDR3: CAWSAGSGRAGELFF; DNA: TGTGCCTGGAGCGCGGGTAGCGGGAGGGCCGGGGAGCTGTTTTTT
V: TRBV18; D: NA; J: TRBJ2-7; size: NA; CDR3: CASSPSGGYEQYF; DNA: TGTGCCAGCTCACCGTCCGGCGGCTACGAGCAGTACTTC
V: TRBV28; D: TRBD1; J: TRBJ2-3; size: NA; CDR3: CASSLFGQEFTDTQYF; DNA: TGTGCCAGCAGTTTGTTTGGACAGGAGTTCACAGATACGCAGTATTTT
V: TRBV5-1; D: TRBD2; J: TRBJ2-1; size: NA; CDR3: CASSFRTSGDNEQFF; DNA: TGCGCCAGCAGCTTTCGAACTAGCGGGGACAATGAGCAGTTCTTC
V: TRBV2; D: TRBD1; J: TRBJ1-5; size: NA; CDR3: CASSTGEVRQPQHF; DNA: TGTGCCAGCAGTACAGGGGAAGTTCGTCAGCCCCAGCATTTT
V: TRBV10-3; D: NA; J: TRBJ2-5; size: NA; CDR3: CAISDLGHPETQYF; DNA: TGTGCCATCAGTGACCTGGGACACCCAGAGACCCAGTACTTC
V: TRBV7-6; D: TRBD1; J: TRBJ2-7; size: once; CDR3: CASSPLTGSSYEQYF; DNA: TGTGCCAGCAGCCCTCTGACAGGGAGCTCCTACGAGCAGTACTTC
V: TRBV15; D: TRBD2; J: TRBJ2-2; size: NA; CDR3: CATSRAGRLAGGVGELFF; DNA: TGTGCCACCAGCAGAGCCGGCAGACTAGCGGGAGGGGTCGGGGAGCTGTTTTTT
V: TRBV5-1; D: NA; J: TRBJ1-2; size: once; CDR3: CASSLDYGGNYGYTF; DNA: TGCGCCAGCAGCTTGGATTATGGGGGGAACTATGGCTACACCTTC
V: TRBV6-1; D: TRBD1; J: TRBJ1-2; size: NA; CDR3: CASSEMGQGNYGYTF; DNA: TGTGCCAGCAGTGAAATGGGACAGGGTAACTATGGCTACACCTTC
V: TRBV21-1; D: NA; J: TRBJ1-5; size: once; CDR3: CASSKGDRGILLNQPQHF; DNA: TGTGCCAGCAGCAAAGGGGACAGGGGAATCCTACTCAATCAGCCCCAGCATTTT
V: TRBV3-1/TRBV3-2; D: TRBD1; J: TRBJ1-1; size: NA; CDR3: CASRPQGGTEAFF; DNA: TGTGCCAGCAGACCCCAGGGGGGCACTGAAGCTTTCTTT
V: TRBV4-1; D: NA; J: TRBJ2-7; size: NA; CDR3: CASSHGGSLAVGEQYF; DNA: TGCGCCAGCAGCCACGGAGGGAGTCTCGCAGTCGGGGAGCAGTACTTC
V: TRBV6-5; D: NA; J: TRBJ1-5; size: NA; CDR3: CASSGGMKGQPQHF; DNA: TGTGCCAGCAGCGGGGGTATGAAGGGTCAGCCCCAGCATTTT
V: TRBV29-1; D: NA; J: TRBJ2-5; size: few; CDR3: CSVASAGSQETQYF; DNA: TGCAGCGTTGCTTCGGCAGGGTCACAAGAGACCCAGTACTTC
V: TRBV11-3; D: NA; J: TRBJ1-2; size: NA; CDR3: CASKFRKGEAHYGYTF; DNA: TGTGCCAGCAAATTCAGGAAGGGAGAAGCACACTATGGCTACACCTTC
V: TRBV7-9; D: TRBD1; J: TRBJ2-3; size: NA; CDR3: CASSLARTGGADTQYF; DNA: TGTGCCAGCAGCTTAGCGCGGACAGGGGGGGCAGATACGCAGTATTTT
V: TRBV5-1; D: NA; J: TRBJ2-2; size: NA; CDR3: CASSSQGPNTGELFF; DNA: TGCGCCAGCAGCTCACAGGGCCCGAACACCGGGGAGCTGTTTTTT
V: TRBV2; D: TRBD1; J: TRBJ1-1; size: NA; CDR3: CASSKQGMNTEAFF; DNA: TGTGCCAGCAGTAAACAGGGGATGAACACTGAAGCTTTCTTT
V: TRBV6-5; D: NA; J: TRBJ2-1; size: NA; CDR3: CASSGTVGYNEQFF; DNA: TGTGCCAGCAGCGGTACCGTCGGTTACAATGAGCAGTTCTTC
V: TRBV5-5; D: TRBD1; J: TRBJ2-7; size: NA; CDR3: CASTRQGPYEQYF; DNA: TGTGCCAGCACCCGACAGGGGCCCTACGAGCAGTACTTC
V: TRBV5-1; D: TRBD2; J: TRBJ2-3; size: NA; CDR3: CASSQTSGRTDTQYF; DNA: TGCGCCAGCAGCCAGACTAGCGGGAGGACAGATACGCAGTATTTT
V: TRBV14; D: NA; J: TRBJ2-2; size: NA; CDR3: CASSQVGGSNTGELFF; DNA: TGTGCCAGCAGCCAAGTAGGGGGATCGAACACCGGGGAGCTGTTTTTT
V: TRBV30; D: TRBD1; J: TRBJ1-6; size: few; CDR3: CAWTLGRGLPGNSPLHF; DNA: TGTGCCTGGACCCTCGGGAGGGGGCTTCCCGGGAATTCACCCCTCCACTTT
V: TRBV20-1; D: TRBD2; J: TRBJ2-1; size: NA; CDR3: CSASKVGGLGDEQFF; DNA: TGCAGTGCTAGTAAGGTCGGGGGACTAGGCGATGAGCAGTTCTTC
V: TRBV28; D: NA; J: TRBJ1-5; size: NA; CDR3: CASSDLRETFPQHF; DNA: TGTGCCAGCAGTGACCTCAGGGAAACTTTTCCCCAGCATTTT
V: TRBV3-1/TRBV3-2; D: TRBD1; J: TRBJ1-2; size: NA; CDR3: CASSQGQGVGGYTF; DNA: TGTGCCAGCAGCCAAGGACAGGGGGTGGGTGGCTACACCTTC
V: TRBV3-1/TRBV3-2; D: NA; J: TRBJ2-5; size: once; CDR3: CASSQVGALFQETQYF; DNA: TGTGCCAGCAGCCAAGTGGGAGCCCTTTTCCAAGAGACCCAGTACTTC
V: TRBV20-1; D: NA; J: TRBJ1-1; size: few; CDR3: CSASKQEGYTEAFF; DNA: TGCAGTGCTAGTAAACAGGAGGGGTATACTGAAGCTTTCTTT
V: TRBV4-1; D: NA; J: TRBJ1-1; size: NA; CDR3: CASSQEMAGSNTEAFF; DNA: TGCGCCAGCAGCCAAGAGATGGCAGGGTCGAACACTGAAGCTTTCTTT
V: TRBV18; D: NA; J: TRBJ2-7; size: NA; CDR3: CASSPVSNAEQYF; DNA: TGTGCCAGCTCACCGGTTTCTAATGCCGAGCAGTACTTC
V: TRBV30; D: TRBD1; J: TRBJ1-6; size: NA; CDR3: CAWDRGTAGGSPLHF; DNA: TGTGCCTGGGACCGAGGGACAGCGGGGGGTTCACCCCTCCACTTT
V: TRBV7-9; D: TRBD1; J: TRBJ2-2; size: NA; CDR3: CASSLVRPTGYNTGELFF; DNA: TGTGCCAGCAGCTTAGTCCGACCGACAGGGTACAACACCGGGGAGCTGTTTTTT
V: TRBV2; D: TRBD1; J: TRBJ1-2; size: once; CDR3: CASGSRTGNGYTF; DNA: TGTGCCAGCGGTTCAAGGACAGGTAACGGCTACACCTTC
V: TRBV7-3; D: NA; J: TRBJ2-3; size: NA; CDR3: CASSSGLLGDTQYF; DNA: TGTGCCAGCAGCTCAGGGCTCCTAGGAGATACGCAGTATTTT
V: TRBV2; D: TRBD1; J: TRBJ1-1; size: NA; CDR3: CASSVTGVGAFF; DNA: TGTGCCAGCAGCGTTACAGGGGTCGGGGCTTTCTTT
V: TRBV3-1/TRBV3-2; D: NA; J: TRBJ1-1; size: few; CDR3: CASSHGGGYMNTEAFF; DNA: TGTGCCAGCAGCCACGGGGGGGGTTACATGAACACTGAAGCTTTCTTT
V: TRBV30; D: NA; J: TRBJ2-1; size: NA; CDR3: CAWSEAGNEQFF; DNA: TGTGCCTGGAGTGAGGCGGGTAATGAGCAGTTCTTC
V: TRBV7-9; D: TRBD2; J: TRBJ2-3; size: NA; CDR3: CASSPRGGGEADTQYF; DNA: TGTGCCAGCAGCCCCCGGGGGGGAGGAGAGGCAGATACGCAGTATTTT